This T cell receptor (beta chain) was recorded in a study of T cells in Graves' hyperthyroidism and ophthalmopathy. Points from the study as a whole: Ophthalmopathy was predicted by the model a median of about six months ahead of onset. In simple terms, a model built on 13 V-J features told ophthalmopathy apart from stable hyperthyroidism. Most thyroid clonotypes that were expanded above 0.001 also turned up in blood.

Amplified TCR beta CDR3 regions derived from RNA transcripts. A first-round RT-PCR of the TCR CDR3 used the HTBI primer set. TCRdb recomputed calls from the multiplex PCR reads with MiXCR, one row per CDR3 protein. The sample lists fewer than 500,000 distinct CDR3 sequences, approximately 15% occurring once. The table lists this clonotype with a few counts. Antigen: not known. CDR1 is MNHNY and CDR2 is SVGAGI in the germline V gene (reference sequence). V lost 2 bases to trimming and J lost 3 bases, with 11 bases between them. This CDR3 is 15 amino acids long. Uncontrolled infections, other autoimmune diseases, pregnancy or lactation led to exclusion of patients.

The TCR was taken from a man between 18 and 29 years old with Graves' ophthalmopathy. Sequenced: blood. The V call is TRBV6-6, the J call TRBJ2-4; perhaps D is TRBD1 or TRBD2 (5 bases each). The CDR3, as DNA: TGTGCCAGCAGTTACGGAAGGGACGGCAAAAACATTCAGTACTTC. It translates to CASSYGRDGKNIQYF.